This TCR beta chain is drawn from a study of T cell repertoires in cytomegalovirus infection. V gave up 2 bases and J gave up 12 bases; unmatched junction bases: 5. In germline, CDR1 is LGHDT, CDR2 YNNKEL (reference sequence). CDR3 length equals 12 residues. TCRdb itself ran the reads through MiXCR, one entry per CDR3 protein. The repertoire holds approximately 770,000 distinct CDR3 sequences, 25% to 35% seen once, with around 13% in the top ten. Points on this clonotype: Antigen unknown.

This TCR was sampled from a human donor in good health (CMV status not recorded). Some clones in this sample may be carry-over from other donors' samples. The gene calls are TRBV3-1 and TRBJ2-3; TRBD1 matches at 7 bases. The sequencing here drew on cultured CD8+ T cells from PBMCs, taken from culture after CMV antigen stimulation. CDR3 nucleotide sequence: TGTGCCAGCAGCCAATTGAGGGACAGCCAGTATTTT. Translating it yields CASSQLRDSQYF.